This T cell receptor (beta chain) was identified in a study of Ad26.COV2.S vaccination and SARS-CoV-2 variants (dated by TCRdb to the early 2020s). Background on the whole study: The specificity and breadth of SARS-CoV-2-reactive T cell receptors after Ad26.COV2.S vaccination were assessed by TCRbeta repertoire sequencing. A total of around 32 samples were included in the TCR-sequenced set, comprising around 19 Ad26.COV2.S vaccine recipients, 5 placebo recipients and 8 SARS-CoV-2 convalescent individuals. What the research found in general, with its limitations: It was noted by the authors that total T cell responses may have been underestimated by the TCR breadth and depth analyses. Comparable non-spike TCR breadth was observed between vaccine and placebo recipients, consistent with only spike being contained in the vaccine. Spike-specific TCR breadth was higher in Ad26.COV2.S recipients than in placebo recipients (P = 0.0014). Substantial breadth of spike-specific CD8+ and CD4+ T cell responses was reported after vaccination.

The time point tag for this specimen amounts to: individuals recovered from natural SARS-CoV-2 infection. The immunoSEQ Assay was the method used to sequence TCRbeta CDR3 regions. After extraction, genomic DNA underwent amplification by bias-controlled multiplex PCR, followed by high-throughput sequencing. Per the source publication's procedure: To quantify the absolute abundance of every unique TCRbeta CDR3 region, sequences were collapsed and filtered. T cell fraction was estimated by normalization of TCRbeta template counts to usable DNA, with usable DNA being measured through amplification of reference genes present in all nucleated cells. Repertoire TCRs were annotated as SARS-CoV-2-specific when V gene, CDR3 amino acid sequence and J gene were exactly matched to a known reactive TCR set. The reference SARS-CoV-2 TCR set came from MIRA and was filtered for enrichment in COVID-19-positive ImmuneCODE repertoires, removing public or cross-reactive TCRs. Based on the MIRA antigens, annotated TCRs were further analysed at the level of specific ORF or position within ORF. Breadth was defined as annotated unique rearrangements over total unique productive rearrangements; depth was the summed frequency of those rearrangements. Group comparisons of TCR breadth used two-sided Wilcoxon rank-sum tests. In its TCRdb copy, this immuneACCESS table keeps in-frame sequences only and misses some clones. Where compared with another copy, unresolved V genes explain less than half of these, and the others have no known cause. V, J and clone size were drawn from that table, and D and trimming were deduced from the DNA. A total of some 190,000 clones appear in this sample, around 88% of them only once. The top ten clonotypes cover 4.5% to 7.5% of the sample.

Worth noting for this clone: Its antigen is currently not known. Base qualities were left out, and no much larger clone turns up one base away.

The sequence derives from a human donor who had recovered from COVID-19. The sample consisted of peripheral blood, taken after recovery from COVID-19.

Here is the DNA: TGTGCCAGCAGTTCTTTGGAGGGGGGGGCCCGGGAGCAGTACTTC. Its translation reads: CASSSLEGGAREQYF. In this chain, TRBV6-5 is recombined with TRBJ2-7, with TRBD2 perhaps the D gene, on 7 matching bases. Based on the germline V gene, the CDR1 and CDR2 sequences are MNHEY and SVGAGI. Measured from the cysteine to the phenylalanine, the CDR3 is 15 residues long. The read is trimmed to its CDR3 DNA, 45 bases read in frame from base 1. At the junction V is shortened by 4 bases and J by 7 bases, with 20 bases in between.